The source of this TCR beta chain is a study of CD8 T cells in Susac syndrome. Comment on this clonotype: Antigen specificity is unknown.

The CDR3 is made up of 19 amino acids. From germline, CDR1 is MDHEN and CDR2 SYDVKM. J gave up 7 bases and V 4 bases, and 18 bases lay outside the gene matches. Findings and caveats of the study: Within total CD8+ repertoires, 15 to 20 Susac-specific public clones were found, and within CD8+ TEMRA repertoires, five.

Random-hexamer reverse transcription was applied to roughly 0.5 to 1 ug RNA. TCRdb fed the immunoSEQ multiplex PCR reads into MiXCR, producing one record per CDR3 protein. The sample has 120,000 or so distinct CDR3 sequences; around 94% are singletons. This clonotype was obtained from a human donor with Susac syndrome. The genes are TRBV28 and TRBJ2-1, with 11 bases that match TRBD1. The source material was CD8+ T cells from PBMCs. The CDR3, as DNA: TGTGCCAGCAGTTGGGACAGGGGGAAGGATGCGGTTGACGGAAATGAGCAGTTCTTC. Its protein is CASSWDRGKDAVDGNEQFF. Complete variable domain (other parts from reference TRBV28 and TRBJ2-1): DVKVTQSSRYLVKRTGEKVFLECVQDMDHENMFWYRQDPGLGLRLIYFSYDVKMKEKGDIPEGYSVSREKKERFSLILESASTNQTSMYLCASSWDRGKDAVDGNEQFFGPGTRLTVL.